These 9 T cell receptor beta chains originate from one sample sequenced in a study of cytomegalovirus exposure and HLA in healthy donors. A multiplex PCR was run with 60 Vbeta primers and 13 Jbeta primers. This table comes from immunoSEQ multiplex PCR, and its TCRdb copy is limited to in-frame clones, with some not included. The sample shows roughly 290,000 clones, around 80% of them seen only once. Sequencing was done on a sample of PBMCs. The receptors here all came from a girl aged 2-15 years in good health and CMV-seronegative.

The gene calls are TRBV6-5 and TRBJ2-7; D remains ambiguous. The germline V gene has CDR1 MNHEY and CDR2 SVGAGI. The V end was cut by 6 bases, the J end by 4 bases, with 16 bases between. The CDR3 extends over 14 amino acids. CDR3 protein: CASRVSDQVYEQYF. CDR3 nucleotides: TGTGCCAGCAGAGTTTCAGACCAGGTTTACGAGCAGTACTTC.

The chain's CDR3 is CASSLDWTSSSYEQYF. DNA of the CDR3: TGTGCCAGCAGCTTGGACTGGACTAGCAGCTCCTACGAGCAGTACTTC. The chain joins TRBV5-4 to TRBJ2-7, with TRBD2 matching over 8 bases. CDR3 length equals 16 residues. CDR1 SGHNT and CDR2 YYREEE come from the germline V gene (reference sequence). J lost 0 bases, V lost 0 bases, and 5 bases had no gene match.

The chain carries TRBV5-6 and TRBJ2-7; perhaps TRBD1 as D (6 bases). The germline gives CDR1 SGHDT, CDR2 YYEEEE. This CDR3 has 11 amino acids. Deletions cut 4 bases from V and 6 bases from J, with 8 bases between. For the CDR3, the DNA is TGTGCCAGCAGCGGCAGGGGCGAGCAGTACTTC. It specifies CASSGRGEQYF.

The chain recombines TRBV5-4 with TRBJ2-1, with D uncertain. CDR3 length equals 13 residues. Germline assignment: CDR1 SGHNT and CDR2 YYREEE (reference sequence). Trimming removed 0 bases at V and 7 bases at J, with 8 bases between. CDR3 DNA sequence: TGTGCCAGCAGCTTGGCCGACTTTAATGAGCAGTTCTTC. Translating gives CASSLADFNEQFF.

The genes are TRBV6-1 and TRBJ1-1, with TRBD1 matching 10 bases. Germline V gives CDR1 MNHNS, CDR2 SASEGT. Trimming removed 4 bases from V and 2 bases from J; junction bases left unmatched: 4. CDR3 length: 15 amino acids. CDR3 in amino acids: CASSGRTGGNTEAFF. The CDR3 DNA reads TGTGCCAGCAGTGGAAGGACAGGGGGAAACACTGAAGCTTTCTTT.

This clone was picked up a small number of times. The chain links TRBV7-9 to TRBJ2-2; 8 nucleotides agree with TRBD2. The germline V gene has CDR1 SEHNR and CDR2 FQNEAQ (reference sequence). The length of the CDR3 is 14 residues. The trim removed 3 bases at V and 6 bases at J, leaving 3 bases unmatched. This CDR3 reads CASSLRGASGELFF. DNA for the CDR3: TGTGCCAGCAGCTTGCGGGGGGCTTCCGGGGAGCTGTTTTTT.

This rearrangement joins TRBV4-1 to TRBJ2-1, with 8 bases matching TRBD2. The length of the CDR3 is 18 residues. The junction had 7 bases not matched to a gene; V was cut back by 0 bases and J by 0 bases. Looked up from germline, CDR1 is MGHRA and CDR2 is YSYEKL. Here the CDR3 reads CASSQDFGGGSSYNEQFF. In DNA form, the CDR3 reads TGCGCCAGCAGCCAAGATTTCGGGGGGGGAAGCTCCTACAATGAGCAGTTCTTC.

In nucleotides, the CDR3 is TGTGCCAGCAGCTTTGGGCCGGGACAGGGAAAATACGAGCAGTACTTC. This sequence encodes CASSFGPGQGKYEQYF. This sequence joins TRBV7-9 and TRBJ2-7; the match to TRBD1 covers 9 bases. V shed 3 bases and J 4 bases; nucleotides not matched to a gene: 10. The CDR3 covers 16 residues. The V gene's germline CDR1 is SEHNR and CDR2 FQNEAQ (reference sequence).

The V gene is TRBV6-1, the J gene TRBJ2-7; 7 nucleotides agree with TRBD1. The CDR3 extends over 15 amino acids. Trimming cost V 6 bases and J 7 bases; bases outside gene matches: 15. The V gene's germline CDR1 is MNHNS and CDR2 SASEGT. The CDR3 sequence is CASRWGTAFFGEQYF. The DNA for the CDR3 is TGTGCCAGCAGATGGGGGACAGCTTTTTTTGGGGAGCAGTACTTC.